Shown below are 19 T cell receptor beta chains from a single sample sequenced in a study of metastatic and nonmetastatic thyroid tumors. With MiXCR, TCRdb called clones anew from the PCR reads. The sample lists under 50,000 clones, under 30% occurring once. Each patient went into thyroid surgery without having received any treatment. The sample comprised blood. The receptor source for this set is a male donor with papillary thyroid cancer or a benign thyroid nodule (not recorded which). Some clones in this sample may be carry-over from other donors' samples.

This clone was counted a few times. V and J are TRBV19 and TRBJ2-7, with D uncertain. The CDR3 is made up of 14 amino acids. The germline gives CDR1 LNHDA, CDR2 SQIVND (reference sequence). Trimming took off 5 bases at V and 6 bases at J, with 17 bases between the two ends. This CDR3 is CASSAHMGGCEQYF. CDR3 DNA sequence: TGTGCCAGTAGTGCCCACATGGGTGGGTGCGAGCAGTACTTC.

In this sample, this clone turned up many times. The chain uses TRBV20-1 and TRBJ2-7; 9 bases line up with TRBD1. There are 13 residues in the CDR3. Germline CDR1 is DFQATT and CDR2 is SNEGSKA (reference sequence). The junction had 6 bases not matched to a gene; V was cut back by 3 bases and J by 6 bases. The CDR3 loop is CSASWGQGREQYF. The CDR3 nucleotides read TGCAGTGCTAGTTGGGGACAGGGACGCGAGCAGTACTTC.

The V call is TRBV7-2, the J call TRBJ2-7; D gene uncertain. Germline values: CDR1 SGHTA, CDR2 FQGNSA. The CDR3 has 10 residues. V shed 8 bases and J shed 5 bases, with 7 bases lying between them. CDR3 region: CASGVDEQYF. The CDR3 nucleotides are TGTGCCAGCGGGGTCGACGAGCAGTACTTC.

The chain has TRBV7-8 and TRBJ2-5, with D perhaps given as TRBD1 or TRBD2 (5 bases each). This CDR3 is built from 15 residues. Trimming cost V 2 bases and J 2 bases, with 12 bases left between them. The germline V gene encodes CDR1 SGHVS and CDR2 FQNEAQ. CDR3 DNA: TGTGCCAGCAGCTTAACGGTGGGACCTCAAGAGACCCAGTACTTC. Encoded protein: CASSLTVGPQETQYF.

The chain links TRBV6-1 to TRBJ1-1; D gene uncertain. This CDR3 has 15 residues. V was pared by 7 bases and J by 2 bases, with 17 bases between. Germline loops: CDR1 MNHNS, CDR2 SASEGT. CDR3 residues: CASNPHTVINTEAFF. CDR3 coding DNA: TGTGCCAGCAACCCTCACACAGTAATAAACACTGAAGCTTTCTTT.

This clone came up many times. This chain links TRBV19 with TRBJ2-4; no reliable D call. Germline-derived CDR1 and CDR2 are LNHDA and SQIVND (reference sequence). V shed 5 bases and J shed 6 bases, with 11 bases lying between them. This CDR3 has 13 residues. The CDR3 bases are TGTGCCAGTAGTCCACCGGCCCGAAACATTCAGTACTTC. Translation: CASSPPARNIQYF.

On this clone: The germline gene is not matched at one end of the junction; a read error may be the cause. This chain uses TRBV4-1 with TRBJ2-7; the match to TRBD2 covers 11 bases. Germline values: CDR1 MGHRA, CDR2 YSYEKL. This CDR3 comprises 16 residues. This CDR3 reads CASSQDRTSGSYERYF. The CDR3 DNA reads as TGCGCCAGCAGCCAAGATAGAACTAGCGGGAGCTACGAGCGGTACTTC.

The chain joins TRBV5-4 to TRBJ1-6; D may be TRBD1 (5 bases). CDR1 and CDR2 from the germline V gene are SGHNT and YYREEE (reference sequence). Trimming pared 5 bases from V and 7 bases from J, leaving 13 bases between. This CDR3 comprises 14 residues. The CDR3 region is CASRRPGDNSPLHF. DNA for the CDR3: TGTGCCAGCAGGAGACCGGGGGACAATTCACCCCTCCACTTT.

Many counts were recorded for this clone. This sequence joins TRBV7-3 and TRBJ1-2; D gene unclear. The ends were cut back, 5 bases at V and 9 bases at J, with 16 bases in the middle. The CDR3 runs to 13 residues. CDR1 is SGHTA and CDR2 is FQGTGA in the germline V gene. The CDR3 sequence: CASSLSGRGSYTF. In nucleotides, the CDR3 is TGTGCCAGCAGCCTCTCCGGGCGCGGGAGCTACACCTTC.

This clone was observed a handful of times. This chain links TRBV6-5 with TRBJ1-2, with a weak D call TRBD1 (5 bases). The germline V gene has CDR1 MNHEY and CDR2 SVGAGI. Trimming removed 4 bases from V and 4 bases from J, with 16 bases in between. The CDR3 loop spans 15 amino acids. Written as DNA, the CDR3 is TGTGCCAGCAGTTCCGGGGAGGGGAGAGGCTATGGCTACACCTTC. Translation: CASSSGEGRGYGYTF.

CDR3 coding DNA: TGCGCCAGCAGCCCGGGGGAGAATACCAAAAACATTCAGTACTTC. Encoded protein: CASSPGENTKNIQYF. The chain recombines TRBV5-1 with TRBJ2-4, with D perhaps matching TRBD2 (6 bases). V lost 4 bases and J 2 bases, leaving 13 bases between the germline ends. This CDR3 has 15 amino acids. Germline V gene data show CDR1 as SGHRS and CDR2 as YFSETQ.

This clone was found a few times. This sequence joins TRBV6-1 and TRBJ1-2, with D hard to call. This CDR3 has 12 amino acids. The V gene's germline CDR1 is MNHNS and CDR2 SASEGT. V was clipped by 8 bases and J by 2 bases, with 9 bases between them. The CDR3: CASRTLNYGYTF. The CDR3 bases are TGTGCCAGCCGGACGTTAAACTATGGCTACACCTTC.

This chain connects TRBV5-1 to TRBJ2-2, with D perhaps TRBD2 (6 bases). The ends were cut back, 4 bases at V and 2 bases at J, with 12 bases in the middle. CDR3 length: 15 residues. Germline-derived CDR1 and CDR2 are SGHRS and YFSETQ. This chain's CDR3 is CASSLAGSNTGELFF. CDR3 nucleotides: TGCGCCAGCAGCCTGGCCGGGAGCAACACCGGGGAGCTGTTTTTT. Full variable domain (remainder filled in from reference TRBV5-1 and TRBJ2-2): KAGVTQTPRYLIKTRGQQVTLSCSPISGHRSVSWYQQTPGQGLQFLFEYFSETQRNKGNFPGRFSGRQFSNSRSEMNVSTLELGDSALYLCASSLAGSNTGELFFGEGSRLTVL.

The chain employs TRBV20-1 and TRBJ2-1; 8 nucleotides match TRBD1. The CDR3 has 16 residues. CDR1 and CDR2 (germline): DFQATT, SNEGSKA (reference sequence). V lost 1 base to trimming and J lost 7 bases; unmatched junction nucleotides: 12. The CDR3 DNA reads as TGCAGTGCTAGAGGGGATGCAGGGGGCGCGGAGAATGAGCAGTTCTTC. Amino acid sequence: CSARGDAGGAENEQFF.

Concerning this clone itself: A junction end diverges from the germline sequence, so it may reflect a read error. This chain connects TRBV7-2 to TRBJ2-1; the D gene is possibly TRBD2 (6 bases). Germline lookup yields CDR1 SGHTA and CDR2 FQGNSA. CDR3 length: 12 amino acids. As DNA, the CDR3 is TGTGCCAGCAGCCTAGCGATCGGGGAGCAGTTCTTC. Translation gives CASSLAIGEQFF.

This clone has more than one count but fewer than ten. Other nucleotide sequences from this sample produce the same CDR3. This chain joins TRBV10-3 and TRBJ1-5; 10 bases are shared with TRBD1. Germline loops: CDR1 ENHRY, CDR2 SYGVKD. CDR3 length: 14 residues. V was pared by 8 bases and J by 0 bases, with 1 base of the junction left unmatched. The CDR3 DNA reads as TGTGCCATCGGGACAGGGGATAGCAATCAGCCCCAGCATTTT. This sequence encodes CAIGTGDSNQPQHF.

The table lists this clone with many counts. This chain links TRBV19 with TRBJ1-2, with D tentatively TRBD1 (6 bases). Per the germline V gene, CDR1 is LNHDA and CDR2 is SQIVND (reference sequence). The CDR3 sequence is 15 residues long. The ends were cut back, 3 bases at V and 4 bases at J, with 15 bases in the middle. This chain's CDR3 is CASSIGAGTTYGYTF. DNA of the CDR3: TGTGCCAGTAGTATTGGAGCCGGGACAACCTATGGCTACACCTTC.

This chain joins TRBV29-1 and TRBJ1-2; tentative D call: TRBD1 (5 bases). The CDR3 is 14 amino acids. Germline values: CDR1 SQVTM, CDR2 ANQGSEA. V was clipped by 6 bases and J by 1 base, with 15 bases between them. In nucleotides, the CDR3 is TGCAGCGTGGGGAGACAGTACAATAACTATGGCTACACCTTC. Its translation: CSVGRQYNNYGYTF. Filled out from reference TRBV29-1 and TRBJ1-2, the complete variable domain reads SAVISQKPSRDICQRGTSLTIQCQVDSQVTMMFWYRQQPGQSLTLIATANQGSEATYESGFVIDKFPISRPNLTFSTLTVSNMSPEDSSIYLCSVGRQYNNYGYTFGSGTRLTVV.

This clone came up a few times. CDR3 bases: TGTGCCAGCAGTACACGGGACAGTGGCTACACCTTC. Amino acid sequence: CASSTRDSGYTF. The J gene is TRBJ1-2, the V gene TRBV27; 7 bases map to TRBD1. Losses at the gene ends were 5 bases for V and 7 bases for J; bases not matched to a gene: 4. Germline assignment: CDR1 MNHEY and CDR2 SMNVEV (reference sequence). The length of the CDR3 is 12 residues.